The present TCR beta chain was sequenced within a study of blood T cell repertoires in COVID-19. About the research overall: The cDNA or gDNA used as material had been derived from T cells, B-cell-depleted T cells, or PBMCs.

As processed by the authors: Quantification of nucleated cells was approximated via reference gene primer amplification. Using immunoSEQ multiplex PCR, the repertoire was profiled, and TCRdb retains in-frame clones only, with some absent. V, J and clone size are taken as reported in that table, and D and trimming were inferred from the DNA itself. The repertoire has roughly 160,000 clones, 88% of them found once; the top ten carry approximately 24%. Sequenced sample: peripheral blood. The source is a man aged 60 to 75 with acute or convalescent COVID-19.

This chain's CDR3 is CASSPASTANTGELFF. The CDR3 bases are TGTGCCAGCAGCCCCGCAAGCACAGCGAACACCGGGGAGCTGTTTTTT. The chain joins TRBV7-8 to TRBJ2-2, with D unclear. V was shortened by 5 bases and J by 0 bases, with 13 bases between the two germline ends. This CDR3 is built from 16 residues. CDR1 SGHVS and CDR2 FQNEAQ come from the germline V gene.